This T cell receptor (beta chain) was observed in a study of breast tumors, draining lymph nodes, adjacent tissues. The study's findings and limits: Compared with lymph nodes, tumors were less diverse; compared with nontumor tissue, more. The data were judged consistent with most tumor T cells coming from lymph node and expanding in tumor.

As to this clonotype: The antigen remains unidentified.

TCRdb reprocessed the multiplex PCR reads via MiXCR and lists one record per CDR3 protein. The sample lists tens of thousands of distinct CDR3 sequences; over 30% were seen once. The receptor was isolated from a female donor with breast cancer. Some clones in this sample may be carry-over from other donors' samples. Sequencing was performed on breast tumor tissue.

The CDR3 spells CASSLGGSGANVLTF. In DNA, the CDR3 is TGTGCCAGCAGCTTAGGGGGCTCTGGGGCCAACGTCCTGACTTTC. The chain carries TRBV7-2 and TRBJ2-6; D is undetermined. The V end was cut by 1 base, the J end by 0 bases, with 4 bases between. From germline, CDR1 is SGHTA and CDR2 FQGNSA. This CDR3 has 15 residues.